A selection of T cell receptor beta chains follows, all from one sample in a study of blood T cell repertoires in COVID-19. Profiled with immunoSEQ multiplex PCR; TCRdb holds only in-frame clones, not every one. The data hold roughly 130,000 clones, with more than 90% observed a single time. The sequenced material came from peripheral blood. The receptors were gathered from a man aged 45-60 years with active COVID-19. The CDR3 runs from the conserved cysteine through the conserved F or W. A D gene is named only where the DNA matches it firmly. Size is stated for part of the rows, as once, few or many counts, or as a class when the clone is expanded.

V	D	size	J	CDR3	DNA
TRBV19	-	few	TRBJ1-5	CASSRPGNGNQPQHF	TGTGCCAGTAGTAGGCCGGGGAATGGCAATCAGCCCCAGCATTTT
TRBV10-3	-	few	TRBJ2-3	CAISESLGLAITDTQYF	TGTGCCATCAGTGAGTCTCTAGGGCTAGCCATCACAGATACGCAGTATTTT
TRBV7-9	TRBD1	few	TRBJ1-2	CASSLNRGDYGYTF	TGTGCCAGCAGCTTAAACAGGGGGGACTATGGCTACACCTTC
TRBV5-1	-	-	TRBJ2-3	CASSTRSGTDTQYF	TGCGCCAGCAGCACCCGGTCTGGCACAGATACGCAGTATTTT
TRBV5-1	-	-	TRBJ1-2	CASRGVGGDGYTF	TGCGCCAGCAGGGGAGTAGGGGGTGATGGCTACACCTTC
TRBV19	-	-	TRBJ1-5	CASSIAGVGEPQHF	TGTGCCAGTAGTATAGCAGGGGTAGGGGAGCCCCAGCATTTT
TRBV25-1	-	-	TRBJ1-4	CASSRVINEKLFF	TGTGCCAGCTCCAGGGTTATAAATGAAAAACTGTTTTTT
TRBV9	TRBD1	-	TRBJ2-2	CASSSRWGQGNTGELFF	TGTGCCAGCAGCAGTAGGTGGGGACAGGGAAACACCGGGGAGCTGTTTTTT
TRBV18	TRBD1	-	TRBJ2-4	CASSPGQGNIQYF	TGTGCCAGCTCACCCGGACAGGGTAACATTCAGTACTTC
TRBV6-5	-	-	TRBJ2-3	CATSDRSTDTQYF	TGTGCCACCTCAGACAGAAGCACAGATACGCAGTATTTT
TRBV2	TRBD2	once	TRBJ2-5	CASSDGGGAVWTQYF	TGTGCCAGCAGTGACGGCGGGGGGGCCGTTTGGACCCAGTACTTC
TRBV5-1	TRBD1	-	TRBJ2-1	CASSSRTGSNNEQFF	TGCGCCAGCAGCTCGAGGACAGGGAGCAACAATGAGCAGTTCTTC
TRBV18	TRBD1	-	TRBJ2-3	CASSPPGTGKRDTQYF	TGTGCCAGCTCACCACCCGGGACAGGGAAAAGGGATACGCAGTATTTT
TRBV21-1	-	-	TRBJ2-1	CASSNLSSGGVEQFF	TGTGCCAGCAGCAATTTATCTAGCGGGGGGGTTGAGCAGTTCTTC
TRBV11-2	-	once	TRBJ2-1	CASSPTFSYNEQFF	TGTGCCAGCAGCCCAACTTTCTCCTACAATGAGCAGTTCTTC
TRBV6-5	-	-	TRBJ1-4	CASSTQTGLVEKLFF	TGTGCCAGCAGTACTCAAACAGGGTTGGTTGAAAAACTGTTTTTT
TRBV4-1	TRBD2	-	TRBJ2-7	CASSQVRGGTYEQYF	TGCGCCAGCAGCCAAGTTCGGGGGGGAACCTACGAGCAGTACTTC